This is a list of T cell receptor beta chains from one sample in a study of graft-versus-host responses after intestinal transplantation. Their antigen targets remain unknown. The protocol was immunoSEQ multiplex PCR, while the TCRdb copy is restricted to in-frame clones and leaves out a portion. The sample has roughly 77,000 clones, roughly 90% seen once. Sequencing used unstimulated CD8+ T cells sorted from spleen or lymph node cells, obtained before intestinal transplant. These receptors originate from a human donor who received an intestinal transplant. CDR3s include the opening cysteine and the closing phenylalanine or tryptophan. Each record gives: clone size, J gene, D gene, V gene, CDR3 DNA, CDR3 protein. D genes are given only for firm matches. Clone size, where shown, is once, few, many, or a class for clones that have expanded.

- | TRBJ2-1 | TRBD2 | TRBV6-4 | TGTGCCAGCAGCGCCGAGGCGGGGGGCCACAATGAGCAGTTCTTC | CASSAEAGGHNEQFF
- | TRBJ2-3 | TRBD2 | TRBV9 | TGTGCCAGCAGCGTAGGTCTAGCGGGAGGAGATACGCAGTATTTT | CASSVGLAGGDTQYF
- | TRBJ2-6 | - | TRBV7-9 | TGTGCCAGCAGCTTAGGAACCGGTGTCCTGACTTTC | CASSLGTGVLTF
- | TRBJ1-1 | TRBD1 | TRBV4-1 | TGCGCCAGCAGCCAACGGGGGACAGGGAACACTGAAGCTTTCTTT | CASSQRGTGNTEAFF
- | TRBJ2-1 | TRBD2 | TRBV5-1 | TGCGCCAGCAGCCTTAGCGGGAAGGCGGCCACCAATGAGCAGTTCTTC | CASSLSGKAATNEQFF
- | TRBJ2-7 | - | TRBV27 | TGTGCCAGCAGTCTGACAGAGTCCTACGAGCAGTACTTC | CASSLTESYEQYF
- | TRBJ1-2 | TRBD1 | TRBV27 | TGTGCCAGCAGTTTGTCGAGGGGGCATGGCTACACCTTC | CASSLSRGHGYTF
- | TRBJ2-2 | - | TRBV5-1 | TGCGCCAGCAGCTCCCCACGGGAGGGGGCCGGTGTCGGGGAGCTGTTTTTT | CASSSPREGAGVGELFF
- | TRBJ2-7 | - | TRBV29-1 | TGCAGCGTTGGGGGGGACGAGCAGTACTTC | CSVGGDEQYF
once | TRBJ2-7 | - | TRBV28 | TGTGCCAGCAGTTTCAGGACCTACGAGCAGTACTTC | CASSFRTYEQYF